These T cell receptor beta chains were read from a single sample in a study of spatial heterogeneity in lung cancer. TCRdb passed the 5' RACE reads through MiXCR, listing each CDR3 protein once. The top ten hold around 34% of the sample, which has tens of thousands of distinct CDR3 sequences, around 3.3% seen once. The sample consisted of normal lung tissue next to the tumor, taken at surgery. These receptors were taken from a male donor with early-stage non-small cell lung cancer. Each CDR3 is given with its conserved first and last residue. The D gene is left open where the match is weak. Some rows mark clone size as missing; the rest say once, few, many or name a class of expanded clone.

TRBD2,TRBJ2-4,TRBV5-1,many,CASSSSSGNDPLQYF,TGCGCCAGCAGCTCATCTAGCGGGAATGACCCCCTTCAGTACTTC
TRBD1,TRBJ2-7,TRBV28,many,CASSRDRGLPEQYF,TGTGCCAGCAGCCGGGACAGGGGGCTTCCCGAGCAGTACTTC
NA,TRBJ1-1,TRBV2,many,CASTAEGGTEAFF,TGTGCCAGCACTGCGGAGGGTGGCACTGAAGCTTTCTTT
NA,TRBJ2-3,TRBV11-3,many,CASGKGGPEDTQYF,TGTGCCAGCGGGAAGGGGGGGCCAGAGGATACGCAGTATTTT
NA,TRBJ1-2,TRBV28,few,CASRRQAANYGYTF,TGTGCCAGCAGGCGACAGGCGGCTAACTATGGCTACACCTTC
TRBD2,TRBJ2-7,TRBV20-1,many,CSALGGLAEGYEQYF,TGCAGTGCACTTGGTGGACTAGCGGAGGGATACGAGCAGTACTTC
NA,TRBJ2-7,TRBV7-9,many,CASSSTRATKEQYF,TGTGCCAGCAGCTCCACCCGGGCAACCAAGGAGCAGTACTTC
NA,TRBJ2-1,TRBV11-1,many,CASSSKWQGSYNEQFF,TGTGCCAGCAGCTCCAAGTGGCAGGGGTCCTACAATGAGCAGTTCTTC
TRBD2,TRBJ2-5,TRBV7-9,many,CASSFSSGGVETQYF,TGTGCCAGCAGCTTCAGTAGCGGGGGTGTAGAGACCCAGTACTTC
TRBD2,TRBJ2-7,TRBV28,many,CASSYSGPSYEQYF,TGTGCCAGCAGTTATAGCGGGCCCTCCTACGAGCAGTACTTC
NA,TRBJ1-1,TRBV7-3,many,CASSFAGDYTEAFF,TGTGCCAGCAGCTTTGCCGGGGATTACACTGAAGCTTTCTTT
NA,TRBJ1-5,TRBV6-6,many,CASISTIQGQPQHF,TGTGCCAGCATATCTACTATACAGGGTCAGCCCCAGCATTTT
TRBD2,TRBJ2-7,TRBV28,few,CASSSPVGLAHYEQYF,TGTGCCAGCAGTTCCCCGGTAGGACTAGCTCATTACGAGCAGTACTTC
NA,TRBJ2-5,TRBV20-1,many,CSARPAGDQNYF,TGCAGTGCTAGGCCTGCAGGGGATCAGAACTACTTC
TRBD2,TRBJ2-1,TRBV5-1,many,CASGSAGALHEQFF,TGCGCCAGCGGATCAGCGGGAGCCCTCCATGAGCAGTTCTTC
NA,TRBJ2-1,TRBV4-3,NA,CASSLGGGLSEQFF,TGCGCCAGCAGCCTTGGGGGGGGCCTTTCTGAGCAGTTCTTC
TRBD1,TRBJ2-5,TRBV29-1,many,CSVAGQGGETQYF,TGCAGCGTTGCAGGACAGGGGGGAGAGACCCAGTACTTC